These 5 T cell receptor beta chains were all obtained from the same sample, sequenced in a study of blood T cells in healthy people across ages. With a J-beta primer mix and a sample-barcoded 5' primer, a second PCR ran 7 to 11 cycles. In TCRdb, the 5' RACE reads were re-called with MiXCR into one record per CDR3 protein. Among 1.5 million to 2 million distinct CDR3 sequences, 40% to 55% were seen once, and the ten largest hold about 2.1%. Sequencing used blood. All receptors come from a woman aged 35 to 49 in good health.

This clonotype was detected only a few times. For the CDR3, the DNA is TGTGCCAGCAGCCCCCGCTCTACTGGAGTAGCCAAAAACATTCAGTACTTC. It translates to CASSPRSTGVAKNIQYF. This chain uses TRBV11-2 with TRBJ2-4, with D uncertain. V shed 5 bases and J shed 0 bases, with 17 bases lying between them. This CDR3 is built from 17 residues. In germline, CDR1 is SGHAT, CDR2 FQNNGV.

The chain recombines TRBV2 with TRBJ2-1, with 13 bases matching TRBD2. The CDR3 sequence is 14 residues long. The germline V gene has CDR1 SNHLY and CDR2 FYNNEI. The J segment lost 10 bases and the V segment lost 5 bases, leaving 5 bases of the junction unmatched. CDR3 DNA: TGTGCCAGCAGTACTAGCGGGGGGGCGGTGGAGCAGTTCTTC. It translates to CASSTSGGAVEQFF.

On this clonotype itself: A junction end diverges from the germline sequence, so it may reflect a read error. This rearrangement joins TRBV7-8 to TRBJ2-5; 7 bases line up with TRBD2. Per the germline V gene, CDR1 is SGHVS and CDR2 is FQNEAQ. The CDR3 is 13 residues long. The CDR3 DNA follows: TGTGCCAGCAACTTATTGGTGGGGAGGGAGCAGTACTTC. It translates to CASNLLVGREQYF.

In its sample, this clonotype was seen a few times. The rearrangement uses TRBV21-1 and TRBJ2-7; the table's D call, TRBD1, has no DNA check behind it. The assigned J gene may be wrong: the sequence end matches TRBJ2-5 better. TRBV21-1 is a listed pseudogene. The CDR3 has 18 amino acids. CDR3 DNA sequence: TGTGCCAGCAGCAAGAGGGCTAGCGGGGCTCCCGGGGAGGAGACCCAGTACTTC. Protein: CASSKRASGAPGEETQYF.

Only a few counts were recorded for this clonotype. The genes are TRBV27 and TRBJ2-3, with 12 bases matching TRBD2. The germline V gene encodes CDR1 MNHEY and CDR2 SMNVEV (reference sequence). This CDR3 contains 16 residues. V was clipped by 4 bases and J by 4 bases; unmatched bases: 6. Here the CDR3 DNA reads TGTGCCAGCAGTTCCCTAGCGGGGGGGCGGTCAGATACGCAGTATTTT. This encodes CASSSLAGGRSDTQYF.